This passage covers 26 T cell receptor beta chains from one sample sequenced in a study of identical twins (dated by TCRdb to the mid-2010s). Receptors were amplified or captured by 5' RACE. The listed sequencing device is Illumina HiSeq 2000. The raw public data were reprocessed by TCRdb itself: fastp quality trimming at Q25, MiXCR clonotype calling, in-frame beta chains only. Rows are combined by CDR3 protein, so each entry shows the most common genes and DNA. This sample gives hundreds of thousands of distinct CDR3 sequences in total; 12% of them show up just once. Of the sample, roughly 1.6% is held by the ten largest clones. These same data were also listed under a study on yellow fever vaccine responses in identical twins.

The material sequenced was PBMCs. These TCRs come from a young woman in good health.

This clonotype appeared a few times. The V and J genes are TRBV20-1 and TRBJ2-5, with 8 bases aligning to TRBD2. The length of the CDR3 is 13 residues. Germline CDR1 and CDR2: DFQATT and SNEGSKA (reference sequence). The J segment lost 3 bases and the V segment lost 5 bases, leaving 5 bases of the junction unmatched. The CDR3 DNA sequence: TGCAGTGCTCATTATAGCGGGGAAGAGACCCAGTACTTC. This codes for CSAHYSGEETQYF.

The table lists this clonotype with a few counts. The chain combines TRBV5-1 with TRBJ2-5; D remains unclear. Trimming shortened V by 0 bases and J by 4 bases, and 13 bases separated the two germline ends. The germline gives CDR1 SGHRS, CDR2 YFSETQ. The CDR3 extends over 15 amino acids. As DNA, the CDR3 is TGCGCCAGCAGCTTGGACAGTCCGCGTGGAGAGACCCAGTACTTC. This codes for CASSLDSPRGETQYF.

This clonotype occurred a few times. The chain couples TRBV6-1 to TRBJ1-2; D possibly corresponds to TRBD1 (5 bases). V lost 0 bases and J 8 bases, leaving 19 bases between the germline ends. Per the germline V gene, CDR1 is MNHNS and CDR2 is SASEGT. The CDR3 spans 16 residues. The CDR3: CASSEALPQVVRGYTF. The CDR3 DNA reads as TGTGCCAGCAGTGAAGCGCTTCCACAGGTCGTCCGGGGCTACACCTTC.

This clonotype has a count of ten or more. The chain uses TRBV3-1 and TRBJ1-3; D not certain. Germline values: CDR1 LGHDT, CDR2 YNNKEL (reference sequence). The ends were cut back, 0 bases at V and 4 bases at J, with 4 bases in the middle. The CDR3 is made up of 13 amino acids. The DNA for the CDR3 is TGTGCCAGCAGCCAAGAACCCGGAAACACCATATATTTT. Protein product: CASSQEPGNTIYF.

This clonotype was detected many times. The chain couples TRBV10-3 to TRBJ1-4; no clear D. Germline-derived CDR1 and CDR2 are ENHRY and SYGVKD. The CDR3 consists of 14 residues. Trimming stripped 4 bases from V and 0 bases from J, with 6 bases between. The CDR3 spells CAISVGSTNEKLFF. The DNA of the CDR3 is TGTGCCATCAGTGTGGGGTCAACTAATGAAAAACTGTTTTTT.

This chain links TRBV28 with TRBJ2-1; the D gene is possibly TRBD2 (5 bases). V was shortened by 7 bases and J by 0 bases, with 22 bases between the two germline ends. The germline gives CDR1 MDHEN, CDR2 SYDVKM. This CDR3 has 18 amino acids. The CDR3 region has the DNA TGTGCCAGCATCAAAGGCCGGGGAAGCCCGAGCTCCTACAATGAGCAGTTCTTC. As protein: CASIKGRGSPSSYNEQFF.

There are a few counts of this clonotype. The V gene is TRBV5-1, the J gene TRBJ2-7, with D unclear. This CDR3 is built from 14 residues. The germline V gene has CDR1 SGHRS and CDR2 YFSETQ. Trimming left V 0 bases short and J 3 bases short, with 10 bases between. The CDR3 loop is CASSLAGLDYEQYF. CDR3 DNA: TGCGCCAGCAGCTTGGCCGGTTTAGACTACGAGCAGTACTTC.

This CDR3 reads CASREGPSNQPQHF. DNA of the CDR3: TGTGCCAGCAGGGAAGGGCCTAGCAATCAGCCCCAGCATTTT. The V and J genes are TRBV28 and TRBJ1-5; no clear D. The germline gives CDR1 MDHEN, CDR2 SYDVKM. V lost 6 bases to trimming and J lost 0 bases, with 9 bases between them. This CDR3 spans 14 amino acids.

The V gene is TRBV6-1, the J gene TRBJ1-5; D gene ambiguous. The germline CDR1 and CDR2 sequences are MNHNS and SASEGT. The germline V and J ends were trimmed by 2 bases and 2 bases, with 13 bases remaining between them. This CDR3 comprises 16 residues. The DNA of the CDR3 is TGTGCCAGCAGTGAATTTGGGATGGCGGGCAATCAGCCCCAGCATTTT. It is translated as CASSEFGMAGNQPQHF.

This clonotype occurred many times. This chain connects TRBV10-3 to TRBJ2-3; D is perhaps TRBD1 or TRBD2 (5 bases each). The V gene lost 0 bases and the J gene lost 5 bases, with 12 bases spanning the gap. Germline loops: CDR1 ENHRY, CDR2 SYGVKD. The CDR3 runs 15 residues. This chain's CDR3 is CAISESGVAGDTQYF. DNA for the CDR3: TGTGCCATCAGTGAGTCGGGGGTAGCCGGAGATACGCAGTATTTT.

This clonotype came up a few times. V is TRBV28 and J is TRBJ2-5; perhaps TRBD2 as D (5 bases). The CDR3 loop spans 13 amino acids. The germline gives CDR1 MDHEN, CDR2 SYDVKM. Trimming took 4 bases from V and 9 from J, leaving 15 bases between them. Here the CDR3 reads CASSSSGTLAQYF. CDR3 sequence (DNA): TGTGCCAGCAGTTCGTCGGGAACGCTGGCCCAGTACTTC. The whole variable domain, filled in from reference TRBV28 and TRBJ2-5, reads DVKVTQSSRYLVKRTGEKVFLECVQDMDHENMFWYRQDPGLGLRLIYFSYDVKMKEKGDIPEGYSVSREKKERFSLILESASTNQTSMYLCASSSSGTLAQYFGPGTRLLVL.

This chain uses TRBV7-9 with TRBJ1-2, with TRBD1 matching 7 bases. Unmatched junction bases numbered 9, after V lost 7 bases and J lost 4 bases. This CDR3 region has 14 residues. CDR1 is SEHNR and CDR2 is FQNEAQ in the germline V gene (reference sequence). The CDR3 DNA follows: TGTGCCAGCACCATCAAGGGGGCAGGCTATGGCTACACCTTC. It specifies CASTIKGAGYGYTF.

This clonotype was counted only a few times. The J gene is TRBJ2-2, the V gene TRBV24-1; D gene unclear. The CDR3 has 17 residues. Germline assignment: CDR1 KGHDR and CDR2 SFDVKD. Trimming removed 9 bases at V and 1 base at J, with 20 bases between. CDR3 protein: CATARRGLAENTGELFF. In nucleotides, the CDR3 is TGTGCCACCGCCAGACGTGGTCTGGCGGAGAACACCGGGGAGCTGTTTTTT.

The chain recombines TRBV10-3 with TRBJ2-7; no clear D gene. V was shortened by 6 bases and J by 2 bases, with 11 bases between the two germline ends. Germline CDR1 reads ENHRY; CDR2 reads SYGVKD. The CDR3 has 13 amino acids. CDR3 loop: CAIRGETAYEQYF. Here the CDR3 DNA reads TGTGCCATCAGGGGTGAGACCGCCTACGAGCAGTACTTC.

This clonotype was counted between two and nine times. The CDR3 DNA is TGTGCCAGCAGCCCCCCTGCCTCGGGAGAAAAACTGTTTTTT. Its translation: CASSPPASGEKLFF. The genes are TRBV7-9 and TRBJ1-4; D is undetermined. The V and J ends lost 5 bases and 8 bases respectively, with 15 bases between them. CDR1 and CDR2 from the germline V gene are SEHNR and FQNEAQ (reference sequence). The CDR3 has 14 residues.

J is TRBJ2-1 and V is TRBV12-3 or TRBV12-4, with D unclear. Trimming shortened V by 5 bases and J by 6 bases, and 8 bases separated the two germline ends. The CDR3 is made up of 12 amino acids. The CDR3 DNA reads as TGTGCCAGCAGTCCTGCTAGCAATGAGCAGTTCTTC. Its translation is CASSPASNEQFF.

The chain joins TRBV18 to TRBJ2-7; D uncertain. The V and J ends lost 5 bases and 3 bases respectively, with 23 bases between them. Germline lookup yields CDR1 KGHSH and CDR2 LQKENI. The CDR3 is 17 residues long. CDR3 DNA sequence: TGTGCCAGCTCATCCGCCTACTCCCCAGTAGGCGGCTACGAGCAGTACGTC. Its protein is CASSSAYSPVGGYEQYV.

The chain has TRBV7-9 and TRBJ1-4, with D possibly TRBD1 on 5 matching bases. The CDR3 is 14 residues long. Per the germline V gene, CDR1 is SEHNR and CDR2 is FQNEAQ (reference sequence). V lost 5 bases and J 3 bases, leaving 10 bases between the germline ends. CDR3 DNA: TGTGCCAGCAGCCAGTCGGGGGCTAATGAAAAACTGTTTTTT. Translating it yields CASSQSGANEKLFF.

The rearrangement uses TRBV25-1 and TRBJ1-1; 7 nucleotides line up with TRBD1. The trim removed 8 bases at V and 10 bases at J, leaving 13 bases unmatched. The germline CDR1 and CDR2 sequences are MGHDK and SYGVNS. The CDR3 runs 13 residues. For the CDR3, the DNA is TGTGCCAGCTCCCCGGGAAGGGGGCAGGGAGCTTTCTTT. This sequence encodes CASSPGRGQGAFF.

The V and J genes are TRBV6-5 and TRBJ1-2, with 11 bases fitting TRBD1. This CDR3 comprises 17 residues. Germline assignment: CDR1 MNHEY and CDR2 SVGAGI. V trimming: 4 bases; J trimming: 7 bases; junction bases outside the gene matches: 14. The CDR3: CASSSGQGASKVAGYTF. CDR3 bases: TGTGCCAGCAGTTCCGGACAGGGGGCCAGTAAGGTCGCTGGCTACACCTTC.

This clonotype was picked up many times. This chain uses TRBV6-4 with TRBJ2-1, with D perhaps TRBD1 (6 bases). CDR1 MRHNA and CDR2 SNTAGT come from the germline V gene. Trimming left V 5 bases short and J 3 bases short, with 14 bases between. The CDR3 consists of 15 residues. CDR3 sequence reads: CASSSTGHSYNEQFF. In nucleotides, the CDR3 is TGTGCCAGCAGTAGCACAGGGCATAGCTACAATGAGCAGTTCTTC.

The gene calls are TRBV6-1 and TRBJ2-7; 9 nucleotides line up with TRBD1. This CDR3 region has 13 residues. From germline, CDR1 is MNHNS and CDR2 SASEGT. The V and J ends lost 6 bases and 3 bases, in that order; junction bases with no gene match: 3. The CDR3, as DNA: TGTGCCAGCAGATCGGACAGGGGCTACGAGCAGTACTTC. Its translation is CASRSDRGYEQYF.

This clonotype was seen ten or more times. The chain carries TRBV6-1 and TRBJ2-7; D might be TRBD2 (6 bases). The CDR3 totals 12 residues. V lost 6 bases, J lost 5 bases, and 11 bases lay in between. CDR1 MNHNS and CDR2 SASEGT come from the germline V gene. The CDR3 sequence is CASSYRLDEQYV. The CDR3, as DNA: TGTGCCAGCAGCTACAGACTAGACGAGCAGTACGTC.

V usage is TRBV3-1 and J usage is TRBJ2-3; D gene unclear. Germline V gives CDR1 LGHDT, CDR2 YNNKEL (reference sequence). Trimming removed 2 bases at V and 5 bases at J, with 14 bases between. CDR3 length equals 15 residues. Written as DNA, the CDR3 is TGTGCCAGCAGCCAAAGGGTCGGAGCCCGAGATACGCAGTATTTT. Protein: CASSQRVGARDTQYF.

This clonotype was picked up a small number of times. This chain connects TRBV9 to TRBJ2-3; D remains unclear. The CDR3 is 13 amino acids. Germline loops: CDR1 SGDLS, CDR2 YYNGEE. The ends were cut back, 4 bases at V and 2 bases at J, with 8 bases in the middle. The CDR3 sequence: CASSILLTDTQYF. The DNA of the CDR3 is TGTGCCAGCAGCATCCTTCTCACAGATACGCAGTATTTT. Combining the CDR3 with reference TRBV9 and TRBJ2-3 gives the whole variable domain DSGVTQTPKHLITATGQRVTLRCSPRSGDLSVYWYQQSLDQGLQFLIQYYNGEERAKGNILERFSAQQFPDLHSELNLSSLELGDSALYFCASSILLTDTQYFGPGTRLTVL.

This clonotype has at least ten counts. V usage is TRBV7-9 and J usage is TRBJ1-2; D call uncertain. Germline V lookup: CDR1 SEHNR, CDR2 FQNEAQ (reference sequence). Trimming took 5 bases from V and 4 from J, leaving 8 bases between them. The CDR3 consists of 12 residues. CDR3 DNA sequence: TGTGCCAGCAGCCCCGAGTCCTATGGCTACACCTTC. Residues: CASSPESYGYTF.